This TCR beta chain was retrieved from a study of T-cell memory formation after mild COVID-19. Germline V lookup: CDR1 MGHRA, CDR2 YSYEKL. The V and J ends lost 1 base and 3 bases respectively, with 13 bases between them. The CDR3 has 15 amino acids. Constant-segment primers were used for 5'RACE, and the resulting TCR alpha and TCR beta cDNA libraries carried sample barcodes and UMIs. TCRdb re-called the 5' RACE reads with MiXCR, one entry per CDR3 protein. The table includes 85,000 to 120,000 distinct CDR3 sequences, 9.5% to 15% detected once. The V call is TRBV4-1, the J call TRBJ2-7, with D maybe TRBD2 (6 bases). The source of this sequence is an adult woman who had mild COVID-19 (a few samples of this study predate the infection). Cell type and time point are not known. The specimen was PBMCs or a T cell subset sorted from them (not recorded which). The CDR3 sequence is CASSQGGTGVYEQYF. CDR3 bases: TGCGCCAGCAGCCAAGGGGGGACTGGGGTCTACGAGCAGTACTTC.